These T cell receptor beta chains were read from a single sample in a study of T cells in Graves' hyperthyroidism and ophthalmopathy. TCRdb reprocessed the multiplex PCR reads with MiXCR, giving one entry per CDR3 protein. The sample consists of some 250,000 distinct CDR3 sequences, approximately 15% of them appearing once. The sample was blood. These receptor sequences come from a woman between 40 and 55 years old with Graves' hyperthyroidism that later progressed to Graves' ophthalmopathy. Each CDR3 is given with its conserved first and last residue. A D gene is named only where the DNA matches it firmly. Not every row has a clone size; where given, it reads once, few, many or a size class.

CDR3 DNA: TGTGCCAGTATGGAATCCTTGTCGTGGGGCACTGAAGCTTTCTTT; CDR3 protein: CASMESLSWGTEAFF; V gene: TRBV19; J gene: TRBJ1-1; D gene: NA; clone size: NA
CDR3 DNA: TGCAGCGTCGCCCGACGGGCTAGCTTATACAATGAGCAGTTCTTC; CDR3 protein: CSVARRASLYNEQFF; V gene: TRBV29-1; J gene: TRBJ2-1; D gene: NA; clone size: many
CDR3 DNA: TGTGCCAGCAGCGACCAGGGAGGGGGCGGAAACACCATATATTTT; CDR3 protein: CASSDQGGGGNTIYF; V gene: TRBV9; J gene: TRBJ1-3; D gene: TRBD1; clone size: NA
CDR3 DNA: TGCAGTGCTAGAGCCTCAGCTAACTATGGCTACACCTTC; CDR3 protein: CSARASANYGYTF; V gene: TRBV20-1; J gene: TRBJ1-2; D gene: NA; clone size: many
CDR3 DNA: TGTGCCAGCAATAGGGGGCTAGCGTCAGATACGCAGTATTTT; CDR3 protein: CASNRGLASDTQYF; V gene: TRBV12-3/TRBV12-4; J gene: TRBJ2-3; D gene: NA; clone size: NA
CDR3 DNA: TGCAGTGCTATTGTAGTTCTTAAGCATGAGCAGTTCTTC; CDR3 protein: CSAIVVLKHEQFF; V gene: TRBV20-1; J gene: TRBJ2-1; D gene: NA; clone size: many
CDR3 DNA: TGTGCCAGCAGTTTAGATACAGGGAACACTGAAGCTTTCTTT; CDR3 protein: CASSLDTGNTEAFF; V gene: TRBV28; J gene: TRBJ1-1; D gene: NA; clone size: many
CDR3 DNA: TGTGCCAGCACCGGGAGTTGGGCCAAAAACATTCAGTACTTC; CDR3 protein: CASTGSWAKNIQYF; V gene: TRBV19; J gene: TRBJ2-4; D gene: NA; clone size: NA
CDR3 DNA: TGTGCCAGCAGCTTAGGGGACTTCGAGACCCAGTACTTC; CDR3 protein: CASSLGDFETQYF; V gene: TRBV11-2; J gene: TRBJ2-5; D gene: NA; clone size: many
CDR3 DNA: TGTGCCAGCAGCTTAGCGGGGACAGCTACTTACACCTTC; CDR3 protein: CASSLAGTATYTF; V gene: TRBV7-9; J gene: TRBJ1-2; D gene: TRBD1; clone size: few